This T cell receptor (beta chain) stems from a study of T cell responses to AZD1222 COVID-19 vaccine. General study findings and limits: Most donors were white British and more were female, and clonal diversity was possibly underestimated.

Concerning this clone: Antigen: not known.

CDR1 and CDR2 from the germline V gene are SQVTM and ANQGSEA. V shed 0 bases and J shed 6 bases, with 11 bases lying between them. The CDR3 runs 14 residues. Method: immunoSEQ multiplex PCR; TCRdb's copy keeps in-frame clones and lacks some. The top ten clones hold approximately 5% of a sample with roughly 150,000 clones, about 94% of them seen once. Sequenced here: peripheral blood, sampled on day 0 of AZD1222 vaccination. The clonotype originates from an adult in good health. V gene TRBV29-1 combines with J gene TRBJ1-4; possible D gene TRBD1, 5 bases. The CDR3 here is CSVEDRRRDEKLFF. The CDR3 DNA is TGCAGCGTTGAAGATCGGCGCAGGGATGAAAAACTGTTTTTT.